What follows is one TCR beta chain and its context. The record originates from a study of T cell responses to AZD1222 COVID-19 vaccine. Repertoires were generated with immunoSEQ multiplex PCR, while TCRdb's copy carries only in-frame clones and drops some. The sample has about 140,000 clones, nearly 95% seen once. Trimming took 7 bases from V and 10 from J, leaving 11 bases between them. The CDR3 loop spans 11 amino acids. CDR1 is MNHEY, CDR2 SMNVEV, per germline (reference sequence). This chain uses TRBV27 with TRBJ2-1, with D maybe TRBD2 (5 bases). Here the sequenced sample was peripheral blood, taken 28 days after the second AZD1222 dose. The sequence derives from an adult who received the AZD1222 COVID-19 vaccine. The CDR3 protein is CASTDYSEQFF. CDR3 DNA sequence: TGTGCCAGCACCGACTACAGCGAGCAGTTCTTC.